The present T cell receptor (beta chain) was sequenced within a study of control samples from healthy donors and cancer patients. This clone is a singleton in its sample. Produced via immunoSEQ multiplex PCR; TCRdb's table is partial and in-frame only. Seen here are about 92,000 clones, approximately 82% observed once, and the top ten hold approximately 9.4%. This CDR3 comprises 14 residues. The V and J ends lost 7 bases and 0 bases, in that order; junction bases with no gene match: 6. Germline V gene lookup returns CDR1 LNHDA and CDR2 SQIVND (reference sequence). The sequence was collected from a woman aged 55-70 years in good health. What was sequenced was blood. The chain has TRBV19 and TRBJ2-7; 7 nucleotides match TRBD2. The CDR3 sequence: CASTESGASYEQYF. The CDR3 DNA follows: TGTGCCAGTACTGAGAGCGGGGCCTCCTACGAGCAGTACTTC.